A selection of T cell receptor beta chains follows, all from one sample in a study of T-cell memory formation after mild COVID-19. TCRdb re-called the 5' RACE reads through MiXCR, storing one row per CDR3 protein. The data hold about 610,000 distinct CDR3 sequences, with around a sixth observed a single time. Sequenced: PBMCs or a T cell subset sorted from them (not recorded which). These TCRs come from an adult woman who had mild COVID-19 (a few samples of this study predate the infection). Cell type and time point are not known. Each CDR3 is given without its conserved first and last residue.

j_gene: TRBJ1-3; v_gene: TRBV29-1; CDR3aa: SVVGQSSGNTIY
j_gene: TRBJ2-5; v_gene: TRBV7-9; CDR3aa: ASSLGGTVETQY
j_gene: TRBJ2-2; v_gene: TRBV2; CDR3aa: ASSERAGGPFRTGELF
j_gene: TRBJ2-7; v_gene: TRBV12-3/TRBV12-4; CDR3aa: ASSLGLRRGVALLTYEQY
j_gene: TRBJ1-5; v_gene: TRBV15; CDR3aa: ATSREYQPQH
j_gene: TRBJ1-5; v_gene: TRBV12-3/TRBV12-4; CDR3aa: ASRQQEQPQH
j_gene: TRBJ2-5; v_gene: TRBV5-1; CDR3aa: ASSPDRPGKTQY
j_gene: TRBJ2-1; v_gene: TRBV25-1; CDR3aa: ASSEYGFRREQF
j_gene: TRBJ2-2; v_gene: TRBV5-1; CDR3aa: ASSSRLAGGATGELF
j_gene: TRBJ1-2; v_gene: TRBV3-1; CDR3aa: ASSSGGQSNGYT
j_gene: TRBJ1-1; v_gene: TRBV27; CDR3aa: ASSLLEDTEAF
j_gene: TRBJ2-1; v_gene: TRBV5-5; CDR3aa: ASSENSEHYNEQF
j_gene: TRBJ2-1; v_gene: TRBV24-1; CDR3aa: ATSAMDVSSYNEQF
j_gene: TRBJ2-3; v_gene: TRBV30; CDR3aa: AWTPGRTTDTQY
j_gene: TRBJ2-3; v_gene: TRBV7-9; CDR3aa: ASSLVFLNPVGGTDTQY
j_gene: TRBJ2-7; v_gene: TRBV18; CDR3aa: ASSPLYTSGTGDEQY
j_gene: TRBJ2-6; v_gene: TRBV6-4; CDR3aa: ASSGTTATGANVLT
j_gene: TRBJ2-1; v_gene: TRBV20-1; CDR3aa: SASLGVRGNEQF
j_gene: TRBJ2-7; v_gene: TRBV20-1; CDR3aa: SARARGSPYEQY
j_gene: TRBJ1-1; v_gene: TRBV7-6; CDR3aa: ASSLAPGLNTEAF
j_gene: TRBJ2-6; v_gene: TRBV28; CDR3aa: ASSETGPGANVLT
j_gene: TRBJ2-5; v_gene: TRBV5-1; CDR3aa: ASSLTGVSETQY
j_gene: TRBJ2-7; v_gene: TRBV7-2; CDR3aa: ASSWGTGYEQY
j_gene: TRBJ2-3; v_gene: TRBV5-1; CDR3aa: ASRTAGGPTDTQY
j_gene: TRBJ2-5; v_gene: TRBV18; CDR3aa: ASSPGTLRGTQY
j_gene: TRBJ2-2; v_gene: TRBV7-9; CDR3aa: ASSLGGDLQTGELF
j_gene: TRBJ2-1; v_gene: TRBV12-3/TRBV12-4; CDR3aa: ASSLARSYNEQF
j_gene: TRBJ1-1; v_gene: TRBV15; CDR3aa: ATSRVAGYTEAF
j_gene: TRBJ2-5; v_gene: TRBV7-9; CDR3aa: ASSLEGTRSGETQY
j_gene: TRBJ1-1; v_gene: TRBV9; CDR3aa: ASSPTVLGGLRANTEAF
j_gene: TRBJ1-1; v_gene: TRBV7-2; CDR3aa: ASSLAAAPRRYTEAF
j_gene: TRBJ2-7; v_gene: TRBV10-3; CDR3aa: AISRVWDEQY
j_gene: TRBJ1-1; v_gene: TRBV19; CDR3aa: ASSIDRVANTEAF
j_gene: TRBJ1-2; v_gene: TRBV7-9; CDR3aa: ASSAPGQGVGGYT
j_gene: TRBJ1-6; v_gene: TRBV2; CDR3aa: ASSGEVISPLH
j_gene: TRBJ2-7; v_gene: TRBV9; CDR3aa: ASSVGVGTYEQY
j_gene: TRBJ2-5; v_gene: TRBV7-7; CDR3aa: ASSASPRGVRDRGKSYETQY
j_gene: TRBJ2-1; v_gene: TRBV5-1; CDR3aa: ASSLDGTGDYNEQF
j_gene: TRBJ2-1; v_gene: TRBV5-6; CDR3aa: ASSLRTSGRALNEQF
j_gene: TRBJ1-1; v_gene: TRBV10-2; CDR3aa: ASTGQPTEAF
j_gene: TRBJ2-2; v_gene: TRBV12-3/TRBV12-4; CDR3aa: ASSSDCCDTGELF